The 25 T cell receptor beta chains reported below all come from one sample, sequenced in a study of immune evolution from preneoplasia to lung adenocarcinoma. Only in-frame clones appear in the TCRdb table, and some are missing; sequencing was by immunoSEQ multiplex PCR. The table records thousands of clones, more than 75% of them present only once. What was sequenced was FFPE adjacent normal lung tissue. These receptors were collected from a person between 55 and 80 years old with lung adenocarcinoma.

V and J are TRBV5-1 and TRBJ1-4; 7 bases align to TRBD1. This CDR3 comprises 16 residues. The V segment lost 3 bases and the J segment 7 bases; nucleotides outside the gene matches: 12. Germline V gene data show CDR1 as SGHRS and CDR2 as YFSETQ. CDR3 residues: CASSSELQGRGEKLFF. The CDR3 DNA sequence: TGCGCCAGCAGCTCCGAGTTACAGGGGAGAGGTGAAAAACTGTTTTTT.

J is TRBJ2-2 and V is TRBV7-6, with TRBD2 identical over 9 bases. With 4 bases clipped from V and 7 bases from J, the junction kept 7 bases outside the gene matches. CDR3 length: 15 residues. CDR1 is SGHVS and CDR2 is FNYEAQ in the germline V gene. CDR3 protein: CASSYGASGVGELFF. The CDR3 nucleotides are TGTGCCAGCAGCTATGGGGCTAGCGGGGTCGGGGAGCTGTTTTTT.

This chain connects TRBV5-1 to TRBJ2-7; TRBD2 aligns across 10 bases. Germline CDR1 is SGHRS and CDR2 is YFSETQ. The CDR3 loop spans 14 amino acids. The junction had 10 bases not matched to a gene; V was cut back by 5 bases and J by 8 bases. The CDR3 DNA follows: TGCGCCAGCAGAGACCCTAGCGGGAGTGTCAAGCAGTACTTC. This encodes CASRDPSGSVKQYF.

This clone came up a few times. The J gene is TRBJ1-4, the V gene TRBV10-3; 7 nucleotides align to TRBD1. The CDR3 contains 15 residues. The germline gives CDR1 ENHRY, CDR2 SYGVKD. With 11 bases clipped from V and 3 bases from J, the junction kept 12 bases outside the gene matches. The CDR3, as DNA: TGTGCCGTGGGAGGGGGCGAGAGGGCTAATGAAAAACTGTTTTTT. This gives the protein CAVGGGERANEKLFF.

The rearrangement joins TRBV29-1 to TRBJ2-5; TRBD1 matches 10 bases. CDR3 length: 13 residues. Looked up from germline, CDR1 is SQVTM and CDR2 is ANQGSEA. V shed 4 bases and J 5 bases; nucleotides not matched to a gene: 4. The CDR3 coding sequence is TGCAGCGTTGGACAGGGGGCGGGGGAGACCCAGTACTTC. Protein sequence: CSVGQGAGETQYF.

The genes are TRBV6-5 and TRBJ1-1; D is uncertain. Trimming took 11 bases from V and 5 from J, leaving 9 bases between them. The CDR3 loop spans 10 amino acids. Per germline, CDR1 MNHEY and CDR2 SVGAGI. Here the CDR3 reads CASGRTEAFF. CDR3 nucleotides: TGTGCCTCCGGCAGGACTGAAGCTTTCTTT.

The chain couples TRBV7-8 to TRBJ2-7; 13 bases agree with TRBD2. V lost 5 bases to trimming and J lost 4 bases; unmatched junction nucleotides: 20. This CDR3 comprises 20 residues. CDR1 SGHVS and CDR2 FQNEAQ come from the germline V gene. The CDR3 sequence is CASSLNNFWTSGRMVYEQYF. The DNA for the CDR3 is TGTGCCAGCAGCCTAAATAACTTCTGGACTAGCGGGAGAATGGTATACGAGCAGTACTTC.

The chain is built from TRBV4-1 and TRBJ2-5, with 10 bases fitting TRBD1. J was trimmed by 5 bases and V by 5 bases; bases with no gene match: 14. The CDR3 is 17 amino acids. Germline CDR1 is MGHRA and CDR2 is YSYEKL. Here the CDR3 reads CASSLGSGQGVGETQYF. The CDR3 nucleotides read TGCGCCAGCAGCTTAGGGAGCGGACAGGGGGTGGGGGAGACCCAGTACTTC.

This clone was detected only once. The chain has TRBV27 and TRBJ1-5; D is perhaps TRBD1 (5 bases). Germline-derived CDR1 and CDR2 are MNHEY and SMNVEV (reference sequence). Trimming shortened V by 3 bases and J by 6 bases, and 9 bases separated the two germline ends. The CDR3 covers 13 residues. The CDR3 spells CASSLGVGQPQHF. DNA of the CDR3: TGTGCCAGCAGTTTGGGGGTGGGTCAGCCCCAGCATTTT.

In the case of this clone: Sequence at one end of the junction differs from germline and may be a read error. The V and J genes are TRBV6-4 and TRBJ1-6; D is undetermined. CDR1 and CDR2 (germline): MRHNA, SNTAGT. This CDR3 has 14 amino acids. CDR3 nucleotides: TGTGCCAGCAGGGCGACCCACGGTAATTCACTCCTCCACTTT. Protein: CASRATHGNSLLHF.

The CDR3 here is CASSSNYGYTF. The CDR3 DNA reads TGTGCCAGCAGTAGTAACTATGGCTACACCTTC. The rearrangement uses TRBV6-5 and TRBJ1-2; D unclear. CDR1 and CDR2 (germline): MNHEY, SVGAGI. The length of the CDR3 is 11 residues. The germline V and J ends were trimmed by 5 bases and 1 base, with 2 bases remaining between them.

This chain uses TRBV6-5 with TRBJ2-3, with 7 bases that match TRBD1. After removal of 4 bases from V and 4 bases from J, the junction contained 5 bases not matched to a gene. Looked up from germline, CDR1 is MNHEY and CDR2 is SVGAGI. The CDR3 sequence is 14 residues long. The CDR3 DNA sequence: TGTGCCAGCAGTTTCAGACAGGGAGCAGATACGCAGTATTTT. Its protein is CASSFRQGADTQYF.

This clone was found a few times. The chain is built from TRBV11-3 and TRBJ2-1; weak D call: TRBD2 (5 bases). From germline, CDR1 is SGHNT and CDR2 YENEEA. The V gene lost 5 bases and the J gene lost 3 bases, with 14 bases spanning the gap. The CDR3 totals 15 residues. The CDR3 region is CASSLGLKLYNEQFF. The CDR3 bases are TGTGCCAGCAGCCTAGGACTTAAACTCTACAATGAGCAGTTCTTC.

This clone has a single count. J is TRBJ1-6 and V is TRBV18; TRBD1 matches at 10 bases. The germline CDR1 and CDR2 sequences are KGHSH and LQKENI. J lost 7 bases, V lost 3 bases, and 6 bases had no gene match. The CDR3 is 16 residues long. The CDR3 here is CASSPLRTGGNSPLHF. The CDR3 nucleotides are TGTGCCAGCTCACCGCTACGGACAGGGGGGAATTCACCCCTCCACTTT.

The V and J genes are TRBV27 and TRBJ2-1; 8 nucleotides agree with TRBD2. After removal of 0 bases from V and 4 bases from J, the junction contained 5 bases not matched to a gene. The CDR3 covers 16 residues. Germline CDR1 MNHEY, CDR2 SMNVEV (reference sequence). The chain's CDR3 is CASSLSPGGTYNEQFF. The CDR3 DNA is TGTGCCAGCAGTTTATCGCCGGGAGGGACTTACAATGAGCAGTTCTTC.

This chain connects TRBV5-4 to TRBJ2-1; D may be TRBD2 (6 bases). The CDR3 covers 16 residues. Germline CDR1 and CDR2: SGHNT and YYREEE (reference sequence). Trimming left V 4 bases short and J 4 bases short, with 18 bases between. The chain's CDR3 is CASSPAGRREYNEQFF. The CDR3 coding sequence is TGTGCCAGCAGCCCCGCGGGGCGGAGAGAGTACAATGAGCAGTTCTTC.

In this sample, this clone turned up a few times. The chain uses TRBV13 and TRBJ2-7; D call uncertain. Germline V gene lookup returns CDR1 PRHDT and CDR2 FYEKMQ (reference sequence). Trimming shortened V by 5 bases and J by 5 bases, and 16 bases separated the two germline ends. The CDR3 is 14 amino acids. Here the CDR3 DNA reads TGTGCCAGCAGCCCTGGGCATGCTTCCAACGAGCAGTACTTC. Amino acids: CASSPGHASNEQYF.

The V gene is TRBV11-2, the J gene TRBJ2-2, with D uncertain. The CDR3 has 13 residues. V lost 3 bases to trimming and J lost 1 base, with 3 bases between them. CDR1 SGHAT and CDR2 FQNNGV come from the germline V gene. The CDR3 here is CASSFLNTGELFF. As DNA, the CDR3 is TGTGCCAGCAGCTTCTTGAACACCGGGGAGCTGTTTTTT.

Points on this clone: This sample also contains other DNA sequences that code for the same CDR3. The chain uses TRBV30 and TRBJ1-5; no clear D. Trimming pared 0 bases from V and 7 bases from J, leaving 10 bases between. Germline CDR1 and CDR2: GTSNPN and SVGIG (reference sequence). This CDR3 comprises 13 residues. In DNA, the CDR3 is TGTGCCTGGAGTGTACAAGAGAGCCAGCCCCAGCATTTT. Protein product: CAWSVQESQPQHF.

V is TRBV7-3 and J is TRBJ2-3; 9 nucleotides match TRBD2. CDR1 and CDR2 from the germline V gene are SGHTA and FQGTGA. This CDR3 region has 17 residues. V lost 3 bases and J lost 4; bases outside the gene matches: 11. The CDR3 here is CASSFGRDSGGPDTQYF. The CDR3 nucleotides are TGTGCCAGCAGCTTTGGTCGTGATAGCGGGGGACCAGATACGCAGTATTTT.

Written as DNA, the CDR3 is TGTGCCAGCAGCCCGAGACTAGCGGGGGGGTTAGATACGCAGTATTTT. It specifies CASSPRLAGGLDTQYF. The rearrangement joins TRBV7-3 to TRBJ2-3; 14 positions match TRBD2. J was trimmed by 5 bases and V by 5 bases; bases with no gene match: 6. The CDR3 runs 16 residues. CDR1 and CDR2 (germline): SGHTA, FQGTGA.

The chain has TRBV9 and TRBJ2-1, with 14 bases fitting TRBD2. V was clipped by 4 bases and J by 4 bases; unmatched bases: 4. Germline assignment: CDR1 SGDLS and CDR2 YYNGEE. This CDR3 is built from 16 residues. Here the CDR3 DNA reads TGTGCCAGCAGCCGAGGACTAGCGGGAGGTTACAATGAGCAGTTCTTC. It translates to CASSRGLAGGYNEQFF.

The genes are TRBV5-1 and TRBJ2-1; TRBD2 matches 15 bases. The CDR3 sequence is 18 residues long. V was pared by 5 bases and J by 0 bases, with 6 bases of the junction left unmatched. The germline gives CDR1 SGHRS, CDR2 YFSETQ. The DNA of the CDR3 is TGCGCCAGCAGTACCCGGACTAGCGGGGGGGCCTCCTACAATGAGCAGTTCTTC. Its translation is CASSTRTSGGASYNEQFF.

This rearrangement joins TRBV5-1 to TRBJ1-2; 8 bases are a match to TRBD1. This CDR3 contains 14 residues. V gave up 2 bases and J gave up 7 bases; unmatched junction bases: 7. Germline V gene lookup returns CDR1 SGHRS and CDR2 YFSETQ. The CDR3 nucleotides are TGCGCCAGCAGCTTAACCGGACAGGGAGTTGGCTACACCTTC. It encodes CASSLTGQGVGYTF.

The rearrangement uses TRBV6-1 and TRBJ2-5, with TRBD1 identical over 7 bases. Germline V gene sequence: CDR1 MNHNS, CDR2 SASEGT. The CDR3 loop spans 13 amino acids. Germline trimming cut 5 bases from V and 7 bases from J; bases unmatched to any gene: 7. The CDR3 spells CASSQTGEGTQYF. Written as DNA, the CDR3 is TGTGCCAGCAGTCAAACAGGGGAAGGGACCCAGTACTTC.